What follows are 21 T cell receptor beta chains derived from one specimen sequenced in a study of T cell clonality in common variable immunodeficiency (dated by TCRdb to between 2015 and 2016). The library was built by means of the immunoSEQ multiplex PCR assay. TCRdb mirrors the immuneACCESS table, restricted to in-frame sequences. Some clones are absent from its copies; in checked studies, under half trace to an unresolved V gene, and the reason for the others is unknown. Listed for this sample are fewer than 70,000 clones, none observed only a single time. About 1.5% of the sample is in the top ten clones. Specimen: peripheral blood mononuclear cells. The receptor source for this set is a person between 18 and 70 years old in good health.

This clone appeared many times. The CDR3 bases that were read are TGTGCCTGGAGTAGCCCAGCGAGCGAG. It yields the protein CAWSSPASE. The entire CDR3 protein reads CAWSSPASEQYF. The chain has TRBV30 and TRBJ2-7; D unclear. With the read ending 3 residues before the CDR3 end, the germline J gene is used to fill in that end. The CDR3 has 12 residues. Trimming stripped 2 bases from V and 6 bases from J, with 11 bases between. Germline CDR1 is GTSNPN and CDR2 is SVGIG (reference sequence).

This clone has ten or more counts. The read is 3 residues too short to cover the CDR3 end, so that end is filled in from the germline J gene. This sequence joins TRBV2 and TRBJ2-1; TRBD2 matches 10 bases. J lost 0 bases, V lost 4 bases, and 3 bases had no gene match. Germline V gene lookup returns CDR1 SNHLY and CDR2 FYNNEI. The CDR3 spans 16 residues. The CDR3 spells CASSGSSGSSYNEQFF. The covered CDR3 bases are TGTGCCAGCAGTGGCTCTAGCGGGAGCTCCTACAATGAG.

There are many counts of this clone. The sequenced fragment ends 3 residues before the CDR3 boundary, so the rest is inferred from the germline J gene. J is TRBJ2-3 and V is TRBV9; 7 nucleotides line up with TRBD2. V was clipped by 3 bases and J by 0 bases; unmatched bases: 4. Germline V gene lookup returns CDR1 SGDLS and CDR2 YYNGEE. The length of the CDR3 is 15 residues. The part of the CDR3 DNA that was read is TGTGCCAGCAGCGCTAGCGGCTCTAGCACAGATACG. It translates to CASSASGSSTDT. The whole CDR3 is CASSASGSSTDTQYF.

This clone was counted ten times or more. The read comes to an end 3 residues before the CDR3 does, leaving the germline J gene to fill in the end. This sequence joins TRBV19 and TRBJ1-4; no definite D call. V gave up 6 bases and J gave up 5 bases, with 10 bases separating them. Germline CDR1 reads LNHDA; CDR2 reads SQIVND (reference sequence). This CDR3 region has 13 residues. CDR3 DNA (partial): TGTGCCAGTAGGCGGTCGGTCAATGAAAAA. Protein sequence: CASRRSVNEK. In full, the CDR3 is CASRRSVNEKLFF.

The sample holds many counts of this clone. The read ends 3 residues shy of where the CDR3 ends; the end is completed using the germline J gene. The chain combines TRBV7-2 with TRBJ1-2; 7 bases are shared with TRBD1. This CDR3 spans 12 amino acids. Germline CDR1 is SGHTA and CDR2 is FQGNSA. This CDR3 reads CASSGNRGGYTF. The DNA read from the CDR3 is TGTGCCAGCAGCGGGAACAGGGGCGGC. The whole variable domain, filled in from reference TRBV7-2 and TRBJ1-2, reads GAGVSQSPSNKVTEKGKDVELRCDPISGHTALYWYRQSLGQGLEFLIYFQGNSAPDKSGLPSDRFSAERTGGSVSTLTIQRTQQEDSAVYLCASSGNRGGYTFGSGTRLTVV.

This clone was counted many times. The read finishes 3 residues shy of the CDR3 end, and the germline J gene is used to complete it. The chain employs TRBV6-2 or TRBV6-3 and TRBJ2-1, with a possible D match to TRBD1 (6 bases). Germline V lookup: CDR1 MNHEY, CDR2 SVGEGT. The V and J ends lost 4 bases and 0 bases respectively, with 10 bases between them. The CDR3 totals 15 residues. The CDR3 bases that were read are TGTGCCAGCAGTTCGACAGGTCCCTCCTACAATGAG. Translated, it gives CASSSTGPSYNE. The whole CDR3 sequence reads CASSSTGPSYNEQFF.

The table lists this clone with many counts. The read terminates 3 residues before the CDR3 end, so the remaining end is supplied by the germline J gene. The rearrangement joins TRBV5-1 to TRBJ2-5; possibly TRBD1 for D (6 bases). The length of the CDR3 is 14 residues. Per the germline V gene, CDR1 is SGHRS and CDR2 is YFSETQ. V gave up 2 bases and J gave up 2 bases, with 10 bases separating them. The CDR3 loop reads CASSLVDRQETQYF. CDR3 bases read: TGCGCCAGCAGCTTAGTTGACAGGCAAGAGACC.

This clone was observed many times. The read is 3 residues too short to cover the CDR3 end, so that end is filled in from the germline J gene. The V call is TRBV11-2, the J call TRBJ2-1; 7 bases agree with TRBD1. CDR1 and CDR2 (germline): SGHAT, FQNNGV. V lost 5 bases and J lost 2; bases outside the gene matches: 6. The CDR3 sequence is 15 residues long. The DNA read from the CDR3 is TGTGCCAGCAGCCCTTCCGGGACAGCCTACAATGAG. Its translation: CASSPSGTAYNE. The CDR3, in full, reads CASSPSGTAYNEQFF.

This clone was counted many times. The observed sequence ends 3 residues before the CDR3 terminus, with the missing tail filled in from the germline J gene. This chain links TRBV19 with TRBJ2-3; D perhaps matches TRBD2 (6 bases). Germline-derived CDR1 and CDR2 are LNHDA and SQIVND (reference sequence). V was clipped by 3 bases and J by 0 bases, with 10 bases between them. This CDR3 is 15 amino acids long. CDR3 loop: CASSIRGMSTDTQYF. Incomplete CDR3 DNA: TGTGCCAGTAGTATTCGCGGGATGAGCACAGATACG.

This clone has a count of ten or more. Sequencing ends 3 residues short of the CDR3 end; the germline J gene provides the rest. V and J are TRBV30 and TRBJ2-7; D is ambiguous. CDR3 size: 13 residues. V dropped 0 bases and J dropped 2 bases, with 8 bases sitting between them. The germline V gene has CDR1 GTSNPN and CDR2 SVGIG (reference sequence). The part of the CDR3 DNA that was read is TGTGCCTGGAGTGTACCAAACACCTACGAG. It codes for CAWSVPNTYE. The complete CDR3 reads CAWSVPNTYEQYF.

This clone was seen at least ten times. The CDR3 extends 3 residues past the end of the read, so its final part is completed from the germline J gene. The gene calls are TRBV20-1 and TRBJ2-7, with 8 bases lining up with TRBD1. Germline assignment: CDR1 DFQATT and CDR2 SNEGSKA (reference sequence). J gave up 4 bases and V 1 base, and 6 bases lay outside the gene matches. The CDR3 runs to 14 residues. The CDR3 spells CSARVKTGAYEQYF. CDR3 DNA (partial): TGCAGTGCTAGAGTCAAGACAGGGGCTTACGAG.

At least ten counts were recorded for this clone. With the read ending 3 residues before the CDR3 end, the germline J gene is used to fill in that end. The chain couples TRBV12-3 or TRBV12-4 to TRBJ2-5; no clear D. This CDR3 spans 13 amino acids. Deletions cut 0 bases from V and 5 bases from J, with 7 bases between. The chain's CDR3 is CASSLARSETQYF. Incomplete CDR3 DNA: TGTGCCAGCAGTTTAGCCAGGTCTGAGACC.

This clone was seen at least ten times. The DNA ends 3 residues before the CDR3 does, and the rest of the CDR3 is filled in from the germline J gene. This rearrangement joins TRBV6-1 to TRBJ2-2, with TRBD2 identical over 10 bases. CDR1 MNHNS and CDR2 SASEGT come from the germline V gene. V trimming: 4 bases; J trimming: 1 base; junction bases outside the gene matches: 0. The CDR3 loop spans 15 amino acids. The CDR3 bases that were read are TGTGCCAGCAGTGGGACTAGCGGGAACACCGGGGAG. Translated, it gives CASSGTSGNTGE. The whole CDR3 reads CASSGTSGNTGELFF.

The sample holds many counts of this clone. Sequencing ends 3 residues short of the CDR3 end; the germline J gene provides the rest. The V and J genes are TRBV12-3 or TRBV12-4 and TRBJ2-1; weak D call: TRBD1 (5 bases). The CDR3 is 12 residues long. The ends were cut back, 7 bases at V and 7 bases at J, with 11 bases in the middle. CDR3 protein: CASTSNRNEQFF. Incomplete CDR3 DNA: TGTGCCAGCACCTCCAACAGGAATGAG.

This clone has ten or more counts. The read halts 3 residues ahead of the CDR3 end, with the missing end drawn from the germline J gene. The chain couples TRBV30 to TRBJ2-1; tentatively, D is TRBD1 (7 bases). The CDR3 totals 14 residues. Per germline, CDR1 GTSNPN and CDR2 SVGIG (reference sequence). V was cut by 4 bases and J by 7 bases, with 17 bases left in between. The CDR3 here is CAWTLGGGQNEQFF. The DNA read from the CDR3 is TGTGCCTGGACCCTTGGAGGGGGCCAGAATGAG.

There are many counts of this clone. The read halts 3 residues ahead of the CDR3 end, with the missing end drawn from the germline J gene. V usage is TRBV19 and J usage is TRBJ1-4; D is undetermined. The V end was cut by 4 bases, the J end by 2 bases, with 11 bases between. The germline gives CDR1 LNHDA, CDR2 SQIVND (reference sequence). This CDR3 is 15 amino acids long. Partial CDR3 DNA: TGTGCCAGTAGTACCTTCCAAGGGACTAATGAAAAA. Translating gives CASSTFQGTNEK. The entire CDR3 is CASSTFQGTNEKLFF.

This clone was seen repeatedly, ten times or more. The read halts 3 residues ahead of the CDR3 end, with the missing end drawn from the germline J gene. This chain joins TRBV5-1 and TRBJ1-4, with D possibly TRBD1 on 6 matching bases. The V gene lost 0 bases and the J gene lost 5 bases, with 11 bases spanning the gap. The CDR3 is 15 residues long. CDR1 and CDR2 (germline): SGHRS, YFSETQ. The part of the CDR3 DNA that was read is TGCGCCAGCAGCTTGGGTTTAAGGGGGAATGAAAAA. Protein: CASSLGLRGNEK. Given in full, the CDR3 is CASSLGLRGNEKLFF. The full variable domain, completed using reference TRBV5-1 and TRBJ1-4, is KAGVTQTPRYLIKTRGQQVTLSCSPISGHRSVSWYQQTPGQGLQFLFEYFSETQRNKGNFPGRFSGRQFSNSRSEMNVSTLELGDSALYLCASSLGLRGNEKLFFGSGTQLSVL.

This clone was seen a few times. The CDR3 is CASRLGTSGKYYNEQFF. The sequenced part of the CDR3 DNA is TGCGCCAGCAGGTTAGGGACTAGCGGGAAATACTACAATGAG. This chain connects TRBV10-2 to TRBJ2-1, with 13 bases identical to TRBD2. The sequenced fragment ends 3 residues before the CDR3 boundary, so the rest is inferred from the germline J gene. The CDR3 totals 17 residues. After removal of 6 bases from V and 3 bases from J, the junction contained 8 bases not matched to a gene. Germline V gene sequence: CDR1 WSHSY, CDR2 SAAADI.

This clone appeared many times. The read falls 3 residues short of the CDR3 end, and the missing part is taken from the germline J gene. The chain joins TRBV11-2 to TRBJ2-1; 14 nucleotides match TRBD2. Germline lookup yields CDR1 SGHAT and CDR2 FQNNGV. The V segment lost 5 bases and the J segment 9 bases; nucleotides outside the gene matches: 6. CDR3 length equals 15 residues. CDR3 sequence reads: CASSPLGLAGGEQFF. Incomplete CDR3 DNA: TGTGCCAGCAGCCCATTAGGACTAGCGGGAGGTGAG.

This clone was found many times. The sequenced fragment ends 3 residues before the CDR3 boundary, so the rest is inferred from the germline J gene. V usage is TRBV5-1 and J usage is TRBJ2-1, with D tentatively TRBD1 (8 bases). Germline CDR1 reads SGHRS; CDR2 reads YFSETQ. The V end was cut by 3 bases, the J end by 3 bases, with 19 bases between. The CDR3 extends over 17 amino acids. CDR3 in amino acids: CASSSVSGTGVYNEQFF. The sequenced CDR3 bases are TGCGCCAGCAGCTCGGTGAGCGGGACAGGAGTCTACAATGAG.

This clone was recorded many times. The read falls 3 residues short of the CDR3 end, and the missing part is taken from the germline J gene. This sequence joins TRBV7-2 and TRBJ2-7; D perhaps matches TRBD1 (6 bases). Trimming cost V 3 bases and J 0 bases, with 12 bases left between them. CDR3 length equals 15 residues. In germline, CDR1 is SGHTA, CDR2 FQGNSA. Here the CDR3 reads CASSFYQGSSYEQYF. CDR3 bases read: TGTGCCAGCAGCTTTTATCAGGGGTCCTCCTACGAG.